The 24 T cell receptor beta chains reported below all come from one sample, sequenced in a study of cytomegalovirus exposure and HLA in healthy donors. It was with 60 Vbeta and 13 Jbeta primers that the PCR ran. TCRdb's copy holds only in-frame clones and misses some; the assay was immunoSEQ multiplex PCR. The sample holds approximately 70,000 clones, approximately 70% seen once. Sequenced input: PBMCs. The receptors were gathered from a woman aged 50 to 60 in good health and CMV-seropositive.

The rearrangement joins TRBV6-6 to TRBJ1-1; TRBD1 aligns across 7 bases. V was pared by 6 bases and J by 1 base, with 2 bases of the junction left unmatched. This CDR3 is built from 13 residues. Germline CDR1 reads MNHNY; CDR2 reads SVGAGI (reference sequence). This CDR3 is CASRGTENTEAFF. CDR3 coding DNA: TGTGCCAGCAGGGGGACAGAGAACACTGAAGCTTTCTTT.

As concerns this clone: A read error may account for a junction end that differs from germline. The chain employs TRBV5-5 and TRBJ1-1; no firm D call. The germline CDR1 and CDR2 sequences are SGHKS and YYEKEE (reference sequence). CDR3 size: 14 residues. Here the CDR3 DNA reads TGTGTCAGCCGCTGGGAGGACGGAGACACTGAAGCTTTCTTT. It encodes CVSRWEDGDTEAFF.

This chain joins TRBV28 and TRBJ2-6; the match to TRBD1 covers 9 bases. The CDR3 runs 18 residues. The junction had 10 bases not matched to a gene; V was cut back by 7 bases and J by 0 bases. The germline V gene has CDR1 MDHEN and CDR2 SYDVKM. The chain's CDR3 is CASTLDGTGHSGANVLTF. As DNA, the CDR3 is TGTGCCAGCACCCTCGACGGGACAGGGCACTCTGGGGCCAACGTCCTGACTTTC. The full variable domain, completed using reference TRBV28 and TRBJ2-6, is DVKVTQSSRYLVKRTGEKVFLECVQDMDHENMFWYRQDPGLGLRLIYFSYDVKMKEKGDIPEGYSVSREKKERFSLILESASTNQTSMYLCASTLDGTGHSGANVLTFGAGSRLTVL.

The V and J genes are TRBV28 and TRBJ2-7; 11 bases line up with TRBD2. The CDR3 covers 22 residues. Losses at the gene ends were 6 bases for V and 0 bases for J; bases not matched to a gene: 25. CDR1 and CDR2 (germline): MDHEN, SYDVKM. CDR3 region: CASRGRTARGLAGGGSSYEQYF. CDR3 coding DNA: TGTGCCAGCAGGGGGAGGACGGCGCGGGGGCTAGCGGGAGGCGGAAGCTCCTACGAGCAGTACTTC. Drawing the rest from reference TRBV28 and TRBJ2-7, the complete variable domain is DVKVTQSSRYLVKRTGEKVFLECVQDMDHENMFWYRQDPGLGLRLIYFSYDVKMKEKGDIPEGYSVSREKKERFSLILESASTNQTSMYLCASRGRTARGLAGGGSSYEQYFGPGTRLTVT.

The V gene is TRBV5-1, the J gene TRBJ1-2; D might be TRBD1 (5 bases). V lost 4 bases and J 4 bases, leaving 17 bases between the germline ends. The germline gives CDR1 SGHRS, CDR2 YFSETQ. CDR3 length: 15 residues. CDR3 bases: TGCGCCAGCAGCCCCGGGACTCCCGGGGGCTATGGCTACACCTTC. It yields the protein CASSPGTPGGYGYTF.

The V and J genes are TRBV29-1 and TRBJ2-2, with 12 positions matching TRBD2. The CDR3 has 21 amino acids. V lost 3 bases to trimming and J lost 6 bases; unmatched junction nucleotides: 23. The germline V gene encodes CDR1 SQVTM and CDR2 ANQGSEA. CDR3 bases: TGCAGCGTTGAGACGCTAACAACGACTAGCGGGAGATCGGTTTCCGCCGGGGAGCTGTTTTTT. Translated: CSVETLTTTSGRSVSAGELFF.

V usage is TRBV4-3 and J usage is TRBJ2-1; 15 bases line up with TRBD2. The CDR3 length is 20 residues. CDR1 and CDR2 from the germline V gene are LGHNA and YSLEER. The trim removed 3 bases at V and 4 bases at J, leaving 13 bases unmatched. CDR3 region: CASSHITLTGTSGRYNEQFF. The CDR3 region has the DNA TGCGCCAGCAGCCACATTACTCTTACCGGGACTAGCGGGAGGTACAATGAGCAGTTCTTC.

J is TRBJ2-7 and V is TRBV7-9, with a tentative D call TRBD2 (7 bases). Germline values: CDR1 SEHNR, CDR2 FQNEAQ (reference sequence). The CDR3 totals 16 residues. V lost 8 bases, J lost 2 bases, and 22 bases lay in between. The CDR3 spells CASLLHEAGATYEQYF. As DNA, the CDR3 is TGTGCCAGCCTGCTCCATGAGGCGGGGGCGACCTACGAGCAGTACTTC.

The chain has TRBV6-5 and TRBJ2-3; 10 bases map to TRBD1. J was trimmed by 0 bases and V by 5 bases; bases with no gene match: 2. The CDR3 has 15 amino acids. CDR1 MNHEY and CDR2 SVGAGI come from the germline V gene. The CDR3 region is CASSRQGASTDTQYF. Here the CDR3 DNA reads TGTGCCAGCAGTAGACAGGGGGCGAGCACAGATACGCAGTATTTT.

The CDR3 bases are TGTGCCAGCGGATCGGACAGCTACGAGCAGTACTTC. It yields the protein CASGSDSYEQYF. J is TRBJ2-7 and V is TRBV2; D possibly corresponds to TRBD1 (6 bases). The CDR3 runs 12 residues. CDR1 is SNHLY, CDR2 FYNNEI, per germline. Trimming pared 8 bases from V and 3 bases from J, leaving 11 bases between. The entire variable domain, with the rest obtained from reference TRBV2 and TRBJ2-7, is as follows: EPEVTQTPSHQVTQMGQEVILRCVPISNHLYFYWYRQILGQKVEFLVSFYNNEISEKSEIFDDQFSVERPDGSNFTLKIRSTKLEDSAMYFCASGSDSYEQYFGPGTRLTVT.

This chain uses TRBV5-4 with TRBJ1-2; TRBD1 might be the D (5 bases). This CDR3 has 15 amino acids. The germline V gene has CDR1 SGHNT and CDR2 YYREEE (reference sequence). Trimming shortened V by 2 bases and J by 4 bases, and 15 bases separated the two germline ends. The CDR3 DNA reads TGTGCCAGCAGCTTTATGGGGGGTGGGGGCTATGGCTACACCTTC. This translates into CASSFMGGGGYGYTF.

The chain employs TRBV5-4 and TRBJ2-3; perhaps TRBD2 as D (6 bases). Germline V gene sequence: CDR1 SGHNT, CDR2 YYREEE (reference sequence). CDR3 length: 15 amino acids. V shed 2 bases and J shed 3 bases, with 13 bases lying between them. The CDR3 DNA follows: TGTGCCAGCAGCTTAGATCGAGGGACTACAGATACGCAGTATTTT. As protein: CASSLDRGTTDTQYF. Drawing the rest from reference TRBV5-4 and TRBJ2-3, the complete variable domain is ETGVTQSPTHLIKTRGQQVTLRCSSQSGHNTVSWYQQALGQGPQFIFQYYREEENGRGNFPPRFSGLQFPNYSSELNVNALELDDSALYLCASSLDRGTTDTQYFGPGTRLTVL.

The chain carries TRBV10-3 and TRBJ1-1; TRBD1 matches at 7 bases. Germline CDR1 is ENHRY and CDR2 is SYGVKD. J gave up 11 bases and V 3 bases, and 9 bases lay outside the gene matches. The CDR3 has 13 residues. The CDR3, as DNA: TGTGCCATCAGTGACCCCCTGGGGACAGAGGCTTTCTTT. Translation: CAISDPLGTEAFF.

The V and J genes are TRBV7-8 and TRBJ2-6; the D is unclear. Germline CDR1 reads SGHVS; CDR2 reads FQNEAQ. This CDR3 is 16 amino acids long. V lost 2 bases and J 0 bases, leaving 8 bases between the germline ends. The CDR3 nucleotides read TGTGCCAGCAGCTTATTTACAGACTCTGGGGCCAACGTCCTGACTTTC. It encodes CASSLFTDSGANVLTF. The full variable domain, its missing parts supplied by reference TRBV7-8 and TRBJ2-6, is GAGVSQSPRYKVAKRGQDVALRCDPISGHVSLFWYQQALGQGPEFLTYFQNEAQLDKSGLPSDRFFAERPEGSVSTLKIQRTQQEDSAVYLCASSLFTDSGANVLTFGAGSRLTVL.

The chain is built from TRBV5-4 and TRBJ1-2; 9 nucleotides agree with TRBD1. Germline CDR1 reads SGHNT; CDR2 reads YYREEE (reference sequence). V shed 4 bases, J shed 4 bases, and the junction held 14 bases outside the gene matches. The CDR3 has 17 amino acids. DNA for the CDR3: TGTGCCAGCAGCCCCCCCGGGACAGGGACCACTGGCTATGGCTACACCTTC. It yields the protein CASSPPGTGTTGYGYTF.

The chain is built from TRBV6-6 and TRBJ1-5, with TRBD1 matching 9 bases. CDR1 and CDR2 from the germline V gene are MNHNY and SVGAGI (reference sequence). Trimming removed 7 bases from V and 4 bases from J; junction bases left unmatched: 8. The CDR3 covers 15 residues. CDR3 DNA: TGTGCCAGCACTCTAGGGGACAGGGCTAATCAGCCCCAGCATTTT. As protein: CASTLGDRANQPQHF.

The table lists this clone with a few counts. The chain has TRBV5-1 and TRBJ1-2, with 7 bases matching TRBD1. The V gene end was trimmed by 2 bases and the J gene end by 3 bases; junction bases not matched to a gene: 1. In germline, CDR1 is SGHRS, CDR2 YFSETQ. The CDR3 extends over 13 amino acids. CDR3 bases: TGCGCCAGCAGCTTAACAGGGGACTATGGCTACACCTTC. The encoded protein is CASSLTGDYGYTF.

This clone was found a few times. The chain carries TRBV18 and TRBJ2-5; D not resolved. The V gene's germline CDR1 is KGHSH and CDR2 LQKENI. Trimming pared 6 bases from V and 5 bases from J, leaving 16 bases between. The CDR3 is 14 amino acids. CDR3 loop: CASSLPGSRETQYF. The CDR3 nucleotides are TGTGCCAGCTCTCTGCCAGGCTCCCGGGAGACCCAGTACTTC.

The chain is built from TRBV29-1 and TRBJ2-5, with D tentatively TRBD1 (5 bases). This CDR3 comprises 13 residues. V lost 3 bases and J lost 1, with 9 bases in between. Germline V gene data show CDR1 as SQVTM and CDR2 as ANQGSEA. The CDR3: CSVEQGSQETQYF. In DNA form, the CDR3 reads TGCAGCGTTGAGCAGGGCTCCCAAGAGACCCAGTACTTC.

V is TRBV11-2 and J is TRBJ2-7, with 11 bases identical to TRBD2. Trimming removed 5 bases from V and 3 bases from J; junction bases left unmatched: 3. Germline lookup yields CDR1 SGHAT and CDR2 FQNNGV. CDR3 size: 14 residues. The CDR3 here is CASSTTSGGYEQYF. Written as DNA, the CDR3 is TGTGCCAGCAGCACTACTAGCGGGGGCTACGAGCAGTACTTC. Complete variable domain (other parts from reference TRBV11-2 and TRBJ2-7): EAGVAQSPRYKIIEKRQSVAFWCNPISGHATLYWYQQILGQGPKLLIQFQNNGVVDDSQLPKDRFSAERLKGVDSTLKIQPAKLEDSAVYLCASSTTSGGYEQYFGPGTRLTVT.

The genes are TRBV27 and TRBJ2-7; 8 nucleotides match TRBD1. CDR1 is MNHEY and CDR2 is SMNVEV in the germline V gene (reference sequence). Germline trimming cut 6 bases from V and 1 base from J; bases unmatched to any gene: 8. This CDR3 region has 15 residues. The CDR3 bases are TGTGCCAGCAGAGGCCCGGGACAGGTGTCCTACGAGCAGTACTTC. This sequence encodes CASRGPGQVSYEQYF.

The rearrangement joins TRBV4-2 to TRBJ1-5; D gene uncertain. The CDR3 contains 13 residues. Germline loops: CDR1 LGHNA, CDR2 YNFKEQ. The V and J ends lost 4 bases and 5 bases respectively, with 9 bases between them. In nucleotides, the CDR3 is TGTGCCAGCAGCCCCCTAGAGGATCAGCCCCAGCATTTT. Translating gives CASSPLEDQPQHF.

This chain connects TRBV4-3 to TRBJ1-1, with unresolved D. The CDR3 is made up of 14 amino acids. V shed 0 bases and J shed 11 bases, with 16 bases lying between them. From germline, CDR1 is LGHNA and CDR2 YSLEER. The CDR3 DNA reads as TGCGCCAGCAGCCAAGATCTGGTTCCGGCGGGTGCTTTCTTT. Translated: CASSQDLVPAGAFF.

The J gene is TRBJ1-3, the V gene TRBV6-6, with 8 bases aligning to TRBD1. Unmatched junction bases numbered 2, after V lost 0 bases and J lost 4 bases. Germline V CDR1 and CDR2: MNHNY, SVGAGI (reference sequence). The CDR3 covers 15 residues. CDR3 amino acids: CASSYSTGVGNTIYF. DNA of the CDR3: TGTGCCAGCAGTTACTCGACAGGGGTAGGAAACACCATATATTTT.